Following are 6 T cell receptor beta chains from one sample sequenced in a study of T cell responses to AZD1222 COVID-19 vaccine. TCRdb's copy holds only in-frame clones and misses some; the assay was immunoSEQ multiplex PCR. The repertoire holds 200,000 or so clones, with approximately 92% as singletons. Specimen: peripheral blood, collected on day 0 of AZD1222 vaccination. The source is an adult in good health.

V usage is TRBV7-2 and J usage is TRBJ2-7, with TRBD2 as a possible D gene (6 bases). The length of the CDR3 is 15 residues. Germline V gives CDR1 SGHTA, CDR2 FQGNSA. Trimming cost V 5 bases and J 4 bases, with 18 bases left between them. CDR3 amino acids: CASSVGGAGSYEQYF. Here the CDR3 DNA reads TGTGCCAGCAGCGTCGGGGGAGCGGGCTCGTACGAGCAGTACTTC.

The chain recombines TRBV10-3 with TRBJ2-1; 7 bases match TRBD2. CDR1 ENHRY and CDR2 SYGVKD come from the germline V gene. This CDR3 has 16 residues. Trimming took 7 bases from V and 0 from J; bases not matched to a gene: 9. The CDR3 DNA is TGTGCCATCACTATTGCTAGCGGTAGCTCCTACAATGAGCAGTTCTTC. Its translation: CAITIASGSSYNEQFF.

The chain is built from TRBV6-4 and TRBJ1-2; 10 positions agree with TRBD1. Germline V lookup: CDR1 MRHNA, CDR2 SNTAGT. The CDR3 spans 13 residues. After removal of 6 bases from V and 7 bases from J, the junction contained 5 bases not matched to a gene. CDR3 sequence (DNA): TGTGCCAGCAGCGGGACAGGGGCCGTTGGCTACACCTTC. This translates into CASSGTGAVGYTF.

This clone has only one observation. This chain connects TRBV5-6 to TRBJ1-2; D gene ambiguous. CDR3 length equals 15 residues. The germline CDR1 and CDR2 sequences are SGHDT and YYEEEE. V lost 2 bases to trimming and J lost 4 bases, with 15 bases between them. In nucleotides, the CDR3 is TGTGCCAGCAGCTTAAGGTCCGGAACCTTCTATGGCTACACCTTC. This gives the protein CASSLRSGTFYGYTF.

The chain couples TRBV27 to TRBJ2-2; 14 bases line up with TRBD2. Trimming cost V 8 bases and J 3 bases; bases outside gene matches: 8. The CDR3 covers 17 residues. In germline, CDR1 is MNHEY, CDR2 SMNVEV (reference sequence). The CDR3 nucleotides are TGTGCCAGCGGTACCGGACTAGCGGGAGGAGACACCGGGGAGCTGTTTTTT. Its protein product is CASGTGLAGGDTGELFF.

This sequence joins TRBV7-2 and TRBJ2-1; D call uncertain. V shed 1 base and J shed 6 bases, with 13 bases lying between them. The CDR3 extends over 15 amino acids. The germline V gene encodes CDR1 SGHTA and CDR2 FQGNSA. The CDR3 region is CASSLGRTISNEQFF. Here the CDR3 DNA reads TGTGCCAGCAGCTTAGGAAGGACCATCTCCAATGAGCAGTTCTTC.